A selection of T cell receptor beta chains follows, all from one sample in a study of radiotherapy plus CTLA-4 blockade in lung cancer. The table came from immunoSEQ multiplex PCR; TCRdb's copy has only in-frame clones and leaves some out. This table holds more than 95,000 clones, 65% to 85% found once. Here the sequenced sample was peripheral blood, taken from a patient treated with radiotherapy plus ipilimumab. The receptors originated from a human donor with non-small cell lung cancer who had a partial response to radiotherapy plus ipilimumab. Some clones in this sample may be carry-over from other donors' samples. CDR3s include the opening cysteine and the closing phenylalanine or tryptophan. D genes are given only for firm matches. Clone sizes are given selectively: once, few, many, or a class where the clone is expanded.

clone_size,j_call,v_call,d_call,cdr3_aa,cdr3_nt
NA,TRBJ2-1,TRBV2,NA,CASSDDYGGYNEQFF,TGTGCCAGCAGTGACGACTACGGCGGCTACAATGAGCAGTTCTTC
NA,TRBJ2-6,TRBV27,NA,CASRLGANVLTF,TGTGCCAGTCGACTGGGGGCCAACGTCCTGACTTTC
NA,TRBJ2-1,TRBV7-9,NA,CASSKSLSMIGRFF,TGTGCCAGCAGCAAAAGCCTAAGTATGATCGGGAGGTTCTTC
NA,TRBJ1-4,TRBV5-8,TRBD1,CASRVTTGQGTSTNEKLFF,TGTGCCAGCAGAGTTACGACGGGACAGGGGACTTCAACTAATGAAAAACTGTTTTTT
NA,TRBJ2-1,TRBV7-9,NA,CASSSPIGGSYNEQFF,TGTGCCAGCAGCTCGCCAATAGGAGGCTCCTACAATGAGCAGTTCTTC
NA,TRBJ2-1,TRBV15,NA,CATSRDPGDEQFF,TGTGCCACCAGCAGAGACCCGGGAGATGAGCAGTTCTTC
NA,TRBJ2-5,TRBV28,TRBD1,CASSLFGTGSGAQYF,TGTGCCAGCAGTTTATTTGGGACAGGCTCCGGGGCCCAGTACTTC
NA,TRBJ2-7,TRBV7-9,NA,CASSPLVGTGVSYEQYF,TGTGCCAGCAGCCCCCTAGTTGGGACGGGGGTAAGCTACGAGCAGTACTTC
NA,TRBJ2-2,TRBV29-1,TRBD1,CSVSGTGDSADTGELFF,TGCAGCGTATCCGGGACAGGCGACTCAGCGGACACCGGGGAGCTGTTTTTT
few,TRBJ2-3,TRBV10-1,NA,CASSGGAATDTQYF,TGCGCCAGCAGTGGCGGGGCTGCCACAGATACGCAGTATTTT
few,TRBJ2-6,TRBV5-4,NA,CASSLAAAGPPSSVLTF,TGTGCCAGCAGCTTGGCGGCGGCGGGGCCTCCGTCATCCGTCCTGACTTTC
once,TRBJ2-4,TRBV11-3,TRBD2,CASSPGTSTIQYF,TGTGCCAGCAGCCCCGGGACTAGCACCATTCAGTACTTC
NA,TRBJ2-1,TRBV9,TRBD1,CASSVRTGGMNEQFF,TGTGCCAGCAGCGTACGCACAGGGGGAATGAATGAGCAGTTCTTC
few,TRBJ2-1,TRBV28,TRBD2,CASSLTGLAGTLAYNEQFF,TGTGCCAGCAGTTTAACGGGGCTAGCGGGAACCCTAGCCTACAATGAGCAGTTCTTC
NA,TRBJ2-5,TRBV4-1,TRBD1,CASSRSGGETQYF,TGCGCCAGCAGCCGGTCAGGGGGAGAGACCCAGTACTTC
few,TRBJ2-5,TRBV28,NA,CASSLVIPGAAETQYF,TGTGCCAGCAGTTTGGTCATTCCAGGGGCCGCTGAGACCCAGTACTTC
NA,TRBJ2-1,TRBV11-2,NA,CASSLGSGSEQFF,TGTGCCAGCAGCTTAGGATCAGGGTCTGAGCAGTTCTTC
NA,TRBJ1-5,TRBV6-1,NA,CASIPGGGREPQHF,TGTGCCAGCATCCCAGGAGGTGGACGGGAGCCCCAGCATTTT
NA,TRBJ2-7,TRBV13,TRBD2,CASSLAGLAESYEQYF,TGTGCCAGCAGCTTAGCGGGACTAGCGGAATCCTACGAGCAGTACTTC
once,TRBJ2-1,TRBV7-2,NA,CASSTSAGFYNEQFF,TGTGCCAGCAGCACATCAGCGGGCTTCTACAATGAGCAGTTCTTC
NA,TRBJ2-1,TRBV6-5,TRBD2,CASSYQLAGGGNEQFF,TGTGCCAGCAGTTACCAACTAGCGGGGGGCGGGAATGAGCAGTTCTTC
NA,TRBJ2-1,TRBV9,TRBD2,CASSVEVRTSGSNNEQFF,TGTGCCAGCAGCGTAGAAGTACGGACTAGCGGGAGTAACAATGAGCAGTTCTTC
NA,TRBJ2-1,TRBV19,TRBD2,CASNNGLGVSNEQFF,TGTGCCAGTAATAACGGACTAGGGGTATCCAATGAGCAGTTCTTC
NA,TRBJ2-3,TRBV6-1,NA,CASSEHSGPGGDTQYF,TGTGCCAGCAGTGAGCACTCAGGGCCCGGTGGAGATACGCAGTATTTT
NA,TRBJ1-2,TRBV5-4,NA,CASSPPGGGYTF,TGTGCCAGCAGCCCCCCGGGAGGTGGCTACACCTTC
NA,TRBJ2-3,TRBV11-2,NA,CASSDQGISTDTQYF,TGTGCCAGCAGCGACCAGGGGATCAGCACAGATACGCAGTATTTT
NA,TRBJ2-6,TRBV13,NA,CASSYRTAGANVLTF,TGTGCCAGCAGTTACCGGACTGCTGGGGCCAACGTCCTGACTTTC
few,TRBJ2-5,TRBV7-9,NA,CASSWAPEQETQYF,TGTGCCAGCAGCTGGGCGCCGGAACAAGAGACCCAGTACTTC
NA,TRBJ2-7,TRBV6-1,TRBD2,CASSAGLAGGRAEQYF,TGTGCCAGCAGTGCCGGACTAGCGGGAGGCCGAGCCGAGCAGTACTTC
once,TRBJ1-1,TRBV6-6,TRBD1,CASSYVAGGTEAFF,TGTGCCAGCAGTTACGTAGCAGGGGGCACTGAAGCTTTCTTT
NA,TRBJ2-3,TRBV5-1,TRBD2,CASTTSGHTDTQYF,TGCGCCAGCACAACTAGCGGACACACAGATACGCAGTATTTT
NA,TRBJ2-3,TRBV5-1,NA,CASSLSTGTDTQYF,TGCGCCAGCAGCTTGTCGACAGGAACAGATACGCAGTATTTT
NA,TRBJ1-2,TRBV19,NA,CASSTGYIRGYTF,TGTGCCAGTAGTACAGGGTATATTCGTGGCTACACCTTC
NA,TRBJ1-2,TRBV6-4,TRBD1,CASSPGQSNYGYTF,TGTGCCAGTAGTCCGGGACAGTCGAACTATGGCTACACCTTC
few,TRBJ2-3,TRBV21-1,NA,CASSNSGPRGTDTQYF,TGTGCCAGCAGCAACTCTGGGCCCCGCGGCACAGATACGCAGTATTTT
NA,TRBJ1-2,TRBV28,TRBD1,CASSQSRTGGTYGYTF,TGTGCCAGCAGTCAGTCCCGGACAGGGGGCACCTATGGCTACACCTTC
NA,TRBJ1-5,TRBV7-2,NA,CASSGQHHNQPQHF,TGTGCCAGCAGCGGACAGCATCACAATCAGCCCCAGCATTTT
once,TRBJ2-1,TRBV6-1,NA,CASSEGREKGEQFF,TGTGCCAGCAGTGAAGGACGGGAGAAGGGTGAGCAGTTCTTC
NA,TRBJ2-4,TRBV6-5,NA,CASSYGSGNIQYF,TGTGCCAGCAGTTACGGTTCGGGAAACATTCAGTACTTC
NA,TRBJ1-5,TRBV6-5,NA,CASSPKLGRQPQHF,TGTGCCAGCAGTCCGAAGCTAGGCCGACAGCCCCAGCATTTT
few,TRBJ2-7,TRBV6-1,NA,CASSGGDQGYEQYF,TGTGCCAGCAGTGGGGGGGACCAGGGCTACGAGCAGTACTTC
NA,TRBJ2-7,TRBV29-1,TRBD2,CSVEVIASGTYEQYF,TGCAGCGTTGAAGTGATAGCTAGCGGGACCTACGAGCAGTACTTC
NA,TRBJ2-5,TRBV2,TRBD2,CASSSRAGVETQYF,TGTGCCAGCAGTTCAAGAGCGGGGGTAGAGACCCAGTACTTC
NA,TRBJ2-5,TRBV5-1,TRBD1,CASSSPDRGETQYF,TGCGCCAGCAGCTCTCCCGACAGGGGAGAGACCCAGTACTTC
NA,TRBJ2-5,TRBV5-1,NA,CASSLARQETQYF,TGCGCCAGCAGCTTGGCCAGACAAGAGACCCAGTACTTC
NA,TRBJ1-4,TRBV28,NA,CASSLPGGDEEKLFF,TGTGCCAGCAGTTTACCCGGGGGGGATGAAGAAAAACTGTTTTTT
NA,TRBJ2-3,TRBV28,NA,CASGGILDTQYF,TGTGCCAGCGGAGGCATTTTGGATACGCAGTATTTT